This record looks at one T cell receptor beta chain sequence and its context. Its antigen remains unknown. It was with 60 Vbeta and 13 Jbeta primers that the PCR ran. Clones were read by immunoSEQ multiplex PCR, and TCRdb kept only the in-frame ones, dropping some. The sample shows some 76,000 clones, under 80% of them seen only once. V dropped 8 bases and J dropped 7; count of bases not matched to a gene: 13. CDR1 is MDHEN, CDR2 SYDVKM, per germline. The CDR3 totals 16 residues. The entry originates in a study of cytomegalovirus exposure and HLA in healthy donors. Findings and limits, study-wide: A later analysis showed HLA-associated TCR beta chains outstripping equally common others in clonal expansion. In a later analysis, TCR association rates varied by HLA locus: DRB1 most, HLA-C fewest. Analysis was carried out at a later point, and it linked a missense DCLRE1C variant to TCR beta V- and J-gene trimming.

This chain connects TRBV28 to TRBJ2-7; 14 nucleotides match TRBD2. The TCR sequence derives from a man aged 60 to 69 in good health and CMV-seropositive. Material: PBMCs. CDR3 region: CASRPPGLAGEGEQYF. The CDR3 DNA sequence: TGTGCCAGCCGCCCCCCGGGACTAGCGGGAGAAGGGGAGCAGTACTTC.